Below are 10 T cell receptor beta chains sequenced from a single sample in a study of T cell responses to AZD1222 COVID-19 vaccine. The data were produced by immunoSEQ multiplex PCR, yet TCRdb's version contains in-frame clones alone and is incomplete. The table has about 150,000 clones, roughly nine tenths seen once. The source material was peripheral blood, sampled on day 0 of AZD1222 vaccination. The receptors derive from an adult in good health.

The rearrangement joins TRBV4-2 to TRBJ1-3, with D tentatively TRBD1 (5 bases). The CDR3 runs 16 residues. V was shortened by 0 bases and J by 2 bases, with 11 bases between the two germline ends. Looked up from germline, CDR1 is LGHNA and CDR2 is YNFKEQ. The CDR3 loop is CASSQEGRGAGNTIYF. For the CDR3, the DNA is TGTGCCAGCAGCCAAGAAGGACGGGGGGCTGGAAACACCATATATTTT.

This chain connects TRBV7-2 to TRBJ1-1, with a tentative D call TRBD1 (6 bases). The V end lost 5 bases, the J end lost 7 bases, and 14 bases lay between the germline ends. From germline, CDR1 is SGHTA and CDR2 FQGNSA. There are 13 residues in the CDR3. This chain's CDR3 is CASSSRDKGEAFF. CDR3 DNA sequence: TGTGCCAGCAGCAGCCGGGACAAAGGTGAAGCTTTCTTT.

CDR3 DNA: TGTGCCAGCACTACCCCTCGCGACACTGAAGCTTTCTTT. Protein sequence: CASTTPRDTEAFF. The V and J genes are TRBV2 and TRBJ1-1; D is uncertain. Trimming shortened V by 7 bases and J by 3 bases, and 12 bases separated the two germline ends. The V gene's germline CDR1 is SNHLY and CDR2 FYNNEI. CDR3 length: 13 amino acids.

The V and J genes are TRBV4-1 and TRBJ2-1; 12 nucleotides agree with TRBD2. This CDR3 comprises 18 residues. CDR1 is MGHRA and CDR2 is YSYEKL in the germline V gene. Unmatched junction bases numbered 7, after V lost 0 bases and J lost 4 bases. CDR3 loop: CASSQDTATSGGYNEQFF. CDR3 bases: TGCGCCAGCAGCCAAGATACGGCCACTAGCGGGGGGTACAATGAGCAGTTCTTC.

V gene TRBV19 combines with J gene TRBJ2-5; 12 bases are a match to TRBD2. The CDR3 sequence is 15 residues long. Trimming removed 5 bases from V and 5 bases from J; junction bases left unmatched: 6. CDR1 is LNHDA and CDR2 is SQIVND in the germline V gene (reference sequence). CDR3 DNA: TGTGCCAGTAGTGGGAGGACTAGCGGGGTGGAGACCCAGTACTTC. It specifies CASSGRTSGVETQYF.

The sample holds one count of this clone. As DNA, the CDR3 is TGTGCCAGCAGCGGACAGGGTGGGGCGAACACTGAAGCTTTCTTT. This encodes CASSGQGGANTEAFF. The rearrangement joins TRBV7-9 to TRBJ1-1; 8 positions match TRBD1. This CDR3 contains 15 residues. CDR1 is SEHNR, CDR2 FQNEAQ, per germline (reference sequence). V trimming: 5 bases; J trimming: 1 base; junction bases outside the gene matches: 6.

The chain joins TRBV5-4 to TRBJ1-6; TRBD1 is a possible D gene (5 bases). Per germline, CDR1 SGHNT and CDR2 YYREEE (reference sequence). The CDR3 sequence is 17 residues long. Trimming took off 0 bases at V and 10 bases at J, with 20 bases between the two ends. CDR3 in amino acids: CASSLARGGFSESPLHF. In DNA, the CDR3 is TGTGCCAGCAGCTTGGCTAGGGGTGGTTTTTCAGAATCACCCCTCCACTTT.

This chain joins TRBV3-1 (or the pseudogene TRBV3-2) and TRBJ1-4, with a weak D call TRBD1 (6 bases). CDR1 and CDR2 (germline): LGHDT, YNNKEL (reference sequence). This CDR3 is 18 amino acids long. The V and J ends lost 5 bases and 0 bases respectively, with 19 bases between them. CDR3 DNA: TGTGCCAGCAGCGACGGGGACACTGCCCCTCCAACTAATGAAAAACTGTTTTTT. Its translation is CASSDGDTAPPTNEKLFF.

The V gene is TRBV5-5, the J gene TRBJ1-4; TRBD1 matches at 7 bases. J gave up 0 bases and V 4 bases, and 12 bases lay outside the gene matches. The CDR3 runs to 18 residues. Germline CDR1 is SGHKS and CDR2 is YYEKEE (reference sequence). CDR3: CASSEGGAYQPTNEKLFF. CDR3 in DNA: TGTGCCAGCAGCGAAGGGGGCGCCTATCAACCAACTAATGAAAAACTGTTTTTT.

The chain's CDR3 is CATSRRTGVGQPQHF. CDR3 DNA sequence: TGTGCCACCAGCAGAAGGACAGGGGTCGGTCAGCCCCAGCATTTT. V and J are TRBV15 and TRBJ1-5, with 9 bases lining up with TRBD1. The CDR3 contains 15 residues. Germline V CDR1 and CDR2: LNHNV, YYDKDF (reference sequence). The junction had 5 bases not matched to a gene; V was cut back by 2 bases and J by 6 bases. Full variable domain (remainder filled in from reference TRBV15 and TRBJ1-5): DAMVIQNPRYQVTQFGKPVTLSCSQTLNHNVMYWYQQKSSQAPKLLFHYYDKDFNNEADTPDNFQSRRPNTSFCFLDIRSPGLGDTAMYLCATSRRTGVGQPQHFGDGTRLSIL.